Listed below are T cell receptor beta chains from one sample, sequenced in a study of cytomegalovirus exposure and HLA in healthy donors. The table came from immunoSEQ multiplex PCR; TCRdb's copy has only in-frame clones and leaves some out. The sample lists 90,000 to 120,000 clones, around three quarters seen once, with 2.6% in the top ten. Input material: PBMCs. These receptors all stem from a man aged 45-65 years in good health and CMV-seropositive. Each CDR3 is given with its conserved first and last residue. A D gene is named only where the DNA matches it firmly. Clone size is shown for a subset of rows, as once, few, many or a class of expanded clone.

>TRBV19|few|TRBJ2-1|TRBD2
CASSRTSGNSYNEQFF
TGTGCCAGTAGCAGGACTAGCGGAAACTCCTACAATGAGCAGTTCTTC
>TRBV5-6|NA|TRBJ2-7|NA
CASSVSYEQYF
TGTGCCAGCAGCGTTAGTTACGAGCAGTACTTC
>TRBV27|NA|TRBJ1-2|NA
CASSPTDTGGYTF
TGTGCCAGCAGCCCGACCGACACGGGGGGCTACACCTTC
>TRBV5-6|NA|TRBJ2-7|NA
CASSAVRSPYEQYF
TGTGCCAGCAGCGCCGTGCGGAGTCCATACGAGCAGTACTTC
>TRBV21-1|NA|TRBJ2-5|NA
CASGGGAGLFEQYF
TGTGCCAGCGGAGGCGGGGCAGGCCTCTTTGAGCAGTACTTC
>TRBV30|NA|TRBJ1-4|NA
CAWSVPEGPNEKLFF
TGTGCCTGGAGTGTACCCGAGGGCCCTAATGAAAAACTGTTTTTT
>TRBV6-5|once|TRBJ2-1|TRBD2
CASSQGLAGNEQFF
TGTGCCAGCAGCCAGGGACTAGCGGGTAATGAGCAGTTCTTC
>TRBV19|NA|TRBJ1-3|TRBD1
CASTSYRGSGNTIYF
TGTGCCAGTACCTCATACAGGGGATCCGGAAACACCATATATTTT
>TRBV5-1|NA|TRBJ1-2|NA
CASSGDNNYGYTF
TGCGCCAGCTCAGGTGACAATAACTATGGCTACACCTTC
>TRBV5-6|NA|TRBJ1-5|TRBD1
CASSFGQGEGQPQHF
TGTGCCAGCAGCTTCGGACAGGGGGAGGGTCAGCCCCAGCATTTT
>TRBV2|NA|TRBJ1-4|TRBD1
CASSDRAADEKLFF
TGTGCCAGCAGCGACAGGGCGGCTGATGAAAAACTGTTTTTT
>TRBV4-1|NA|TRBJ2-2|TRBD1
CASRTGGYGELFF
TGCGCCAGCCGAACAGGGGGCTACGGGGAGCTGTTTTTT
>TRBV7-2|once|TRBJ1-4|NA
CASSLFDRNEKLFF
TGTGCCAGCAGCCTCTTTGACAGAAATGAAAAACTGTTTTTT
>TRBV27|NA|TRBJ1-5|NA
CASSFHDTRLNQPQHF
TGTGCCAGCAGTTTCCACGACACTCGTCTCAATCAGCCCCAGCATTTT
>TRBV9|NA|TRBJ1-1|NA
CASSVRGAMNTEAFF
TGTGCCAGCAGCGTGCGCGGGGCGATGAACACTGAAGCTTTCTTT
>TRBV7-2|NA|TRBJ2-7|NA
CASSVGAGSSYEQYF
TGTGCCAGCAGCGTAGGGGCGGGGAGCTCCTACGAGCAGTACTTC
>TRBV5-1|NA|TRBJ2-5|NA
CASSFRGRQETQYF
TGCGCCAGCAGCTTCCGGGGTAGGCAGGAGACCCAGTACTTC
>TRBV5-5|NA|TRBJ1-2|TRBD1
CASSTAWTGTGGYTF
TGTGCCAGCAGTACCGCATGGACAGGGACTGGTGGCTACACCTTC
>TRBV6-5|few|TRBJ1-1|TRBD1
CASRNRGRLNTEAFF
TGTGCCAGCAGGAACAGGGGAAGGCTGAACACTGAAGCTTTCTTT
>TRBV7-7|few|TRBJ2-5|TRBD1
CASSLAQGAVETQYF
TGTGCCAGCAGCTTAGCGCAGGGGGCTGTGGAGACCCAGTACTTC
>TRBV30|NA|TRBJ2-5|TRBD2
CAYGGDGETQYF
TGTGCCTATGGGGGGGACGGGGAGACCCAGTACTTC
>TRBV30|NA|TRBJ1-5|NA
CAWSVRGFNQPQHF
TGTGCCTGGAGTGTACGGGGTTTCAATCAGCCCCAGCATTTT
>TRBV7-8|NA|TRBJ2-1|TRBD2
CASSSLGSGGLGSSYNEQFF
TGTGCCAGCAGCTCCTTGGGTAGCGGGGGGCTGGGGAGCTCCTACAATGAGCAGTTCTTC
>TRBV19|NA|TRBJ2-3|TRBD2
CASSRGLAGYTDTQYF
TGTGCCAGTAGTCGCGGACTAGCGGGGTACACAGATACGCAGTATTTT
>TRBV7-6|NA|TRBJ2-7|TRBD1
CASSLVSPVSGQGFYEQYF
TGTGCCAGCAGCTTAGTTAGCCCTGTATCGGGACAGGGTTTCTACGAGCAGTACTTC
>TRBV9|once|TRBJ2-1|TRBD2
CASSVSGGASEQFF
TGTGCCAGCAGCGTAAGCGGGGGGGCAAGTGAGCAGTTCTTC
>TRBV9|NA|TRBJ2-3|NA
CASSVGTTADTQYF
TGTGCCAGCAGCGTAGGGACTACCGCAGATACGCAGTATTTT
>TRBV2|once|TRBJ2-1|TRBD2
CASVRLAGVNEQFF
TGTGCCAGCGTTCGACTAGCGGGAGTGAATGAGCAGTTCTTC
>TRBV7-8|NA|TRBJ2-3|TRBD2
CASSYPGGPSTDTQYF
TGTGCCAGCAGCTATCCGGGGGGGCCTAGCACAGATACGCAGTATTTT
>TRBV7-2|NA|TRBJ2-7|TRBD2
CASRSGTSGYEQYF
TGTGCCAGCAGATCCGGGACTAGCGGGTACGAGCAGTACTTC
>TRBV15|once|TRBJ1-1|NA
CATSRDRGNTEAFF
TGTGCCACCAGCAGAGATAGGGGGAACACTGAAGCTTTCTTT
>TRBV6-5|NA|TRBJ1-1|TRBD1
CASSYSGTGGNEAFF
TGTGCCAGCAGTTACTCGGGGACAGGGGGGAATGAAGCTTTCTTT
>TRBV2|NA|TRBJ2-7|TRBD1
CASRGDRLRGSYEQYF
TGTGCCAGCAGAGGGGACAGGCTGAGAGGGTCCTACGAGCAGTACTTC
>TRBV19|few|TRBJ1-2|NA
CASTMTEDGYTF
TGTGCCAGTACCATGACAGAGGACGGCTACACCTTC